Many counts were recorded for the clone carrying this T cell receptor (beta chain). The antigen remains unidentified. These data come from a study of T cells in Graves' hyperthyroidism and ophthalmopathy. Patients aged 18 to 65 had newly diagnosed hyperthyroidism lasting under 2 months. Diagnoses rested on clinical symptoms, serum thyroxine and TRAb, thyroid ultrasound and orbital computed tomography. TCR beta CDR3 sequences were amplified from RNA transcripts. TCR CDR3 regions were first amplified by RT-PCR with HTBI primers. TCRdb analysed the multiplex PCR reads with MiXCR anew, one entry per CDR3 protein. Of about 98,000 distinct CDR3 sequences listed, approximately 39% were seen once; the top ten hold about 10%. General observations from the study: A model using 13 V-J features told ophthalmopathy apart from stable hyperthyroidism. The model identified upcoming ophthalmopathy a median 6.5 months ahead of onset.

Per the germline V gene, CDR1 is MDHEN and CDR2 is SYDVKM. V was pared by 5 bases and J by 1 base, with 12 bases between. This CDR3 has 15 amino acids. This clonotype was obtained from a young woman with Graves' hyperthyroidism. The specimen was peripheral blood or thyroid tissue (not recorded which). This sequence joins TRBV28 and TRBJ1-5, with D tentatively TRBD1 (5 bases). The chain's CDR3 is CASSQLWDSNQPQHF. The DNA for the CDR3 is TGTGCCAGCAGTCAACTTTGGGACAGCAATCAGCCCCAGCATTTT. The variable domain in full, completed from reference TRBV28 and TRBJ1-5, reads DVKVTQSSRYLVKRTGEKVFLECVQDMDHENMFWYRQDPGLGLRLIYFSYDVKMKEKGDIPEGYSVSREKKERFSLILESASTNQTSMYLCASSQLWDSNQPQHFGDGTRLSIL.